Presented here are 20 T cell receptor beta chains from one specimen sequenced in a study of graft-versus-host responses after intestinal transplantation. Here immunoSEQ multiplex PCR was the method, and the copy in TCRdb shows in-frame clones only, minus some. The profile shows 12,000 to 15,000 clones, about 33% of them singletons. The specimen was alloreactive CD4+ T cells from a mixed lymphocyte reaction culture, collected before intestinal transplant. The subset denotes: CFSE-low proliferating T cells sorted from roughly six-day pre-transplant mixed lymphocyte reaction (GvH or HvG direction). The receptors here all came from a human patient who received an intestinal transplant.

The gene calls are TRBV29-1 and TRBJ2-7; a possible D gene is TRBD2 (5 bases). V lost 3 bases to trimming and J lost 0 bases, with 9 bases between them. The CDR3 sequence is 13 residues long. The V gene's germline CDR1 is SQVTM and CDR2 ANQGSEA. CDR3 residues: CSVEISGSYEQYF. In DNA form, the CDR3 reads TGCAGCGTTGAGATCAGCGGCTCCTACGAGCAGTACTTC.

This clone has only a few counts. The chain has TRBV5-1 and TRBJ2-1, with 9 bases matching TRBD2. V gave up 4 bases and J gave up 2 bases; unmatched junction bases: 4. The length of the CDR3 is 15 residues. CDR1 and CDR2 from the germline V gene are SGHRS and YFSETQ. The CDR3 coding sequence is TGCGCCAGCAGCACCGAGCGGGGGGCCTACAATGAGCAGTTCTTC. This codes for CASSTERGAYNEQFF.

By proportion, this clone is large (0.1 to 1%). The chain has TRBV6-1 and TRBJ1-3; no definite D call. CDR1 is MNHNS and CDR2 is SASEGT in the germline V gene. V was cut by 4 bases and J by 0 bases, with 7 bases left in between. This CDR3 region has 14 residues. The CDR3 reads CASSAQDSGNTIYF. CDR3 in DNA: TGTGCCAGCAGTGCGCAGGACTCTGGAAACACCATATATTTT.

This clone occurred a few times. This chain joins TRBV5-1 and TRBJ2-5, with D perhaps matching TRBD2 (6 bases). This CDR3 comprises 15 residues. Looked up from germline, CDR1 is SGHRS and CDR2 is YFSETQ. V lost 3 bases to trimming and J lost 2 bases, with 14 bases between them. CDR3 sequence reads: CASSWGGPAQETQYF. The CDR3 nucleotides read TGCGCCAGCAGCTGGGGAGGACCCGCACAAGAGACCCAGTACTTC.

This sequence joins TRBV5-1 and TRBJ1-1, with 12 nucleotides matching TRBD1. The germline V gene has CDR1 SGHRS and CDR2 YFSETQ. Trimming at V came to 4 bases and at J to 3 bases, leaving 16 bases not matched to a gene. The CDR3 extends over 19 amino acids. CDR3 residues: CASSLPGTGGRRPDTEAFF. CDR3 coding DNA: TGCGCCAGCAGCCTCCCCGGGACAGGGGGCAGGAGGCCGGACACTGAAGCTTTCTTT.

The gene calls are TRBV11-2 and TRBJ2-3; 10 bases line up with TRBD2. Germline values: CDR1 SGHAT, CDR2 FQNNGV. The V gene end was trimmed by 5 bases and the J gene end by 1 base; junction bases not matched to a gene: 3. CDR3 size: 15 residues. CDR3 sequence reads: CASSLGTSGTDTQYF. CDR3 coding DNA: TGTGCCAGCAGCCTCGGGACTAGCGGCACAGATACGCAGTATTTT.

The V call is TRBV27, the J call TRBJ2-3; 14 bases fit TRBD2. Looked up from germline, CDR1 is MNHEY and CDR2 is SMNVEV (reference sequence). The CDR3 is 17 amino acids. Losses at the gene ends were 3 bases for V and 6 bases for J; bases not matched to a gene: 8. The CDR3 region is CASSFFETSGRVDTQYF. DNA of the CDR3: TGTGCCAGCAGTTTTTTCGAGACTAGCGGGAGGGTGGATACGCAGTATTTT.

The chain has TRBV5-1 and TRBJ2-7, with 10 bases lining up with TRBD1. Unmatched junction bases numbered 12, after V lost 5 bases and J lost 7 bases. The CDR3 has 15 amino acids. The V gene's germline CDR1 is SGHRS and CDR2 YFSETQ. The CDR3 protein is CASSPGTGENREQYF. The CDR3 DNA follows: TGCGCCAGCAGTCCCGGGACAGGGGAAAACCGGGAGCAGTACTTC.

The rearrangement uses TRBV2 and TRBJ2-3; D is possibly TRBD1 (6 bases). CDR3 length equals 13 residues. CDR1 and CDR2 (germline): SNHLY, FYNNEI. Trimming pared 6 bases from V and 4 bases from J, leaving 11 bases between. This CDR3 reads CASRPGVADTQYF. CDR3 bases: TGTGCCAGCAGACCAGGGGTGGCAGATACGCAGTATTTT.

This clone has more than one count but fewer than ten. This chain connects TRBV27 to TRBJ2-7, with D possibly TRBD2 on 5 matching bases. V was cut by 0 bases and J by 4 bases, with 16 bases left in between. The length of the CDR3 is 16 residues. Germline CDR1 reads MNHEY; CDR2 reads SMNVEV (reference sequence). In DNA form, the CDR3 reads TGTGCCAGCAGTTTATCACGGACCACCCGAGGGTACGAGCAGTACTTC. Encoded protein: CASSLSRTTRGYEQYF.

In DNA, the CDR3 is TGTGCCAGCAGCTTTTCTATGAACAATGAGCAGTTCTTC. It yields the protein CASSFSMNNEQFF. The chain recombines TRBV5-6 with TRBJ2-1; D is uncertain. CDR1 is SGHDT, CDR2 YYEEEE, per germline. This CDR3 comprises 13 residues. Trimming left V 2 bases short and J 5 bases short, with 8 bases between.

The chain joins TRBV11-2 to TRBJ1-2; D call uncertain. The V end lost 5 bases, the J end lost 4 bases, and 14 bases lay between the germline ends. The CDR3 is 14 residues long. The germline V gene has CDR1 SGHAT and CDR2 FQNNGV. The CDR3 bases are TGTGCCAGCAGCCTAGGGCCAGGCAGCTATGGCTACACCTTC. Protein sequence: CASSLGPGSYGYTF.

This clone appeared a few times. The genes are TRBV7-2 and TRBJ2-7, with a tentative D call TRBD1 (6 bases). Germline lookup yields CDR1 SGHTA and CDR2 FQGNSA. The CDR3 is 14 amino acids. Between the trimmed V and J ends, which lost 5 bases and 2 bases, there was a span of 13 bases. CDR3 nucleotides: TGTGCCAGCAGCCAAAGACAGGTCCCCTACGAGCAGTACTTC. This sequence encodes CASSQRQVPYEQYF.

The rearrangement uses TRBV18 and TRBJ1-1, with D unresolved. Trimming removed 4 bases from V and 11 bases from J, with 14 bases in between. The CDR3 is 12 residues long. Germline lookup yields CDR1 KGHSH and CDR2 LQKENI. CDR3 nucleotide sequence: TGTGCCAGCTCACGCAGAACATCCCCCGCTTTCTTT. This sequence encodes CASSRRTSPAFF. The variable domain in full, completed from reference TRBV18 and TRBJ1-1, reads NAGVMQNPRHLVRRRGQEARLRCSPMKGHSHVYWYRQLPEEGLKFMVYLQKENIIDESGMPKERFSAEFPKEGPSILRIQQVVRGDSAAYFCASSRRTSPAFFGQGTRLTVV.

This clone was picked up a small number of times. V gene TRBV27 combines with J gene TRBJ2-3; 10 nucleotides match TRBD2. Per the germline V gene, CDR1 is MNHEY and CDR2 is SMNVEV (reference sequence). V was clipped by 2 bases and J by 3 bases; unmatched bases: 8. The CDR3 runs 17 residues. This CDR3 reads CASSLGAVAGGTDTQYF. CDR3 DNA: TGTGCCAGCAGTTTAGGTGCGGTAGCGGGAGGTACAGATACGCAGTATTTT.

The V call is TRBV5-1, the J call TRBJ1-5, with 10 bases aligning to TRBD1. CDR1 and CDR2 (germline): SGHRS, YFSETQ. The CDR3 is 15 amino acids. J gave up 3 bases and V 4 bases, and 4 bases lay outside the gene matches. CDR3: CASSRGTGDNQPQHF. CDR3 coding DNA: TGCGCCAGCAGCAGAGGGACAGGGGACAATCAGCCCCAGCATTTT.

The CDR3 region is CASSPSFKVGYTF. CDR3 in DNA: TGTGCCAGCAGCCCATCCTTTAAGGTTGGCTACACCTTC. This chain links TRBV11-2 with TRBJ1-2, with D unclear. CDR1 is SGHAT and CDR2 is FQNNGV in the germline V gene. There are 13 residues in the CDR3. V lost 5 bases, J lost 7 bases, and 14 bases lay in between.

Within the sample, this clone is medium-sized (0.01 to 0.1%). V and J are TRBV14 and TRBJ2-7; 8 bases line up with TRBD1. The CDR3 runs to 16 residues. Germline CDR1 and CDR2: SGHDN and FVKESK. V dropped 1 base and J dropped 1; count of bases not matched to a gene: 6. The DNA for the CDR3 is TGTGCCAGCAGCCAAGGGACAGGGCCTATTTCCTACGAGCAGTACTTC. Translation gives CASSQGTGPISYEQYF. The full variable domain, completed using reference TRBV14 and TRBJ2-7, is EAGVTQFPSHSVIEKGQTVTLRCDPISGHDNLYWYRRVMGKEIKFLLHFVKESKQDESGMPNNRFLAERTGGTYSTLKVQPAELEDSGVYFCASSQGTGPISYEQYFGPGTRLTVT.

Only a few counts were recorded for this clone. A much bigger clone sits one base away, suggesting this may be a read error. This chain links TRBV10-1 with TRBJ1-5, with a tentative D call TRBD1 (6 bases). CDR3 size: 14 residues. Germline V gene lookup returns CDR1 WNHNN and CDR2 SYGVQD (reference sequence). The V end was cut by 3 bases, the J end by 5 bases, with 11 bases between. CDR3 in amino acids: CASSEIWGHQPQHF. The CDR3 DNA follows: TGCGCCAGCAGTGAAATCTGGGGGCATCAGCCCCAGCATTTT.

The table lists this clone with a few counts. The chain carries TRBV9 and TRBJ1-2; 8 bases map to TRBD1. Germline CDR1 is SGDLS and CDR2 is YYNGEE. The CDR3 runs 15 residues. V lost 0 bases and J lost 6; bases outside the gene matches: 7. This CDR3 is CASSVAPRQGNGYTF. The CDR3 DNA reads TGTGCCAGCAGCGTAGCTCCCAGACAGGGGAATGGCTACACCTTC.